The entry that follows covers one T cell receptor beta chain sequence. Its antigen is as yet unknown. This sample was taken from a study of blood T cells in healthy people across ages. Each donor had 7.5 to 10 milliliters of peripheral blood drawn. Study-level results: PBMCs were not sorted, which prevented a conclusive comparison of naive versus antigen-experienced cells.

The use of a sample-barcoded 5' primer and a J-beta primer mix characterized a second PCR of roughly 6 to 11 cycles. Each of the samples gave a minimum of 3 million paired-end reads that contained CDR3. TCRdb processed the 5' RACE reads anew with MiXCR; each CDR3 protein has one entry. The sample includes 910,000 or so distinct CDR3 sequences, 45% to 60% seen only once; the top ten take 20% to 25%. The CDR3 runs to 14 residues. The junction had 5 bases not matched to a gene; V was cut back by 7 bases and J by 0 bases. CDR1 MDHEN and CDR2 SYDVKM come from the germline V gene. The chain links TRBV28 to TRBJ2-5; 7 bases agree with TRBD2. This clonotype was obtained from a woman in her sixties or seventies in good health. Material for sequencing was blood. The CDR3 coding sequence is TGTGCCAGCACCCCCGGGAGGAACCAAGAGACCCAGTACTTC. Protein product: CASTPGRNQETQYF.